The 24 T cell receptor beta chains in this list originate from one sample, sequenced in a study of neoadjuvant anti-PD-1 for oral cavity cancer (dated by TCRdb to the early 2020s). Library preparation employed the immunoSEQ multiplex PCR assay. Imported from immuneACCESS, the table was reduced by TCRdb to in-frame sequences with V and J called. These copies leave out some clones; in studies compared against another copy, an unresolved V gene accounts for under half, and the cause of the remainder is not known. The sample profile shows about 6,000 clones; just under 60% of them were found once. Around 8.8% of the sample rests with the top ten. What this sample's time point label stands for: before neoadjuvant nivolumab. The specimen comprised tumor tissue, sampled before nivolumab (anti-PD-1) treatment. All receptors come from a person aged 40 to 85 with oral cavity squamous cell carcinoma.

The rearrangement links TRBV7-3 to TRBJ2-1; D is unresolved. V shed 5 bases and J shed 7 bases, with 12 bases lying between them. The CDR3 runs 13 residues. Per the germline V gene, CDR1 is SGHTA and CDR2 is FQGTGA. The CDR3 spells CASSPRLGNEQFF. The CDR3 DNA reads TGTGCCAGCAGCCCCCGACTCGGAAATGAGCAGTTCTTC.

The gene calls are TRBV10-3 and TRBJ2-3, with D maybe TRBD2 (6 bases). CDR3 length: 14 residues. The germline V gene encodes CDR1 ENHRY and CDR2 SYGVKD. V lost 6 bases, J lost 0 bases, and 10 bases lay in between. CDR3 loop: CAIRRDESTDTQYF. The CDR3 DNA follows: TGTGCCATCAGGCGGGACGAAAGCACAGATACGCAGTATTTT.

This rearrangement joins TRBV7-9 to TRBJ2-3, with 8 bases aligning to TRBD2. Germline values: CDR1 SEHNR, CDR2 FQNEAQ (reference sequence). CDR3 length: 14 amino acids. The ends lost 5 bases at V and 1 base at J; junction bases unmatched: 2. The CDR3 bases are TGTGCCAGCAGCCATAGCGGGGGCACAGATACGCAGTATTTT. Protein product: CASSHSGGTDTQYF. The entire variable domain, with the rest obtained from reference TRBV7-9 and TRBJ2-3, is as follows: DTGVSQNPRHKITKRGQNVTFRCDPISEHNRLYWYRQTLGQGPEFLTYFQNEAQLEKSRLLSDRFSAERPKGSFSTLEIQRTEQGDSAMYLCASSHSGGTDTQYFGPGTRLTVL.

This clone occurred a few times. The V and J genes are TRBV19 and TRBJ1-4; D is ambiguous. The V end was cut by 6 bases, the J end by 2 bases, with 13 bases between. Germline V gives CDR1 LNHDA, CDR2 SQIVND (reference sequence). The CDR3 is 15 residues long. The CDR3 loop is CASSPLKSTNEKLFF. The CDR3 bases are TGTGCCAGTAGCCCCCTAAAATCGACTAATGAAAAACTGTTTTTT.

This sequence joins TRBV7-9 and TRBJ2-5; D unclear. The assigned J gene may be wrong: the sequence end matches TRBJ2-7 better. Germline-derived CDR1 and CDR2 are SEHNR and FQNEAQ (reference sequence). The CDR3 runs 15 residues. The CDR3 DNA reads TGTGCCAGCAGCATTAATGTAGGCGGCTCCTACGAGCAGTACTTC. It translates to CASSINVGGSYEQYF.

The chain uses TRBV30 and TRBJ1-1; D is possibly TRBD1 (6 bases). The CDR3 covers 13 residues. Per germline, CDR1 GTSNPN and CDR2 SVGIG (reference sequence). Trimming removed 3 bases from V and 1 base from J, with 9 bases in between. As DNA, the CDR3 is TGTGCCTGGAGAGGGACAACGAACACTGAAGCTTTCTTT. It specifies CAWRGTTNTEAFF.

This clone was seen only a few times. The V gene is TRBV5-3, the J gene TRBJ1-2; 8 bases are shared with TRBD1. TRBV5-3 is designated an ORF whose function remains uncertain. The CDR3 has 15 amino acids. V shed 4 bases and J 2 bases; nucleotides not matched to a gene: 7. In nucleotides, the CDR3 is TGTGCCAGAAGCAACGACAGGGGAAGAAACTATGGCTACACCTTC. It codes for CARSNDRGRNYGYTF.

The CDR3: CASSLSWGRGVNIQYF. CDR3 sequence (DNA): TGTGCCAGCAGTTTATCATGGGGGAGAGGGGTTAACATTCAGTACTTC. The genes are TRBV27 and TRBJ2-4; D assignment may be TRBD1 or TRBD2 (5 bases each). The ends were cut back, 0 bases at V and 7 bases at J, with 16 bases in the middle. The V gene's germline CDR1 is MNHEY and CDR2 SMNVEV (reference sequence). The CDR3 sequence is 16 residues long.

This clone was recorded a few times. V and J are TRBV19 and TRBJ2-7; tentative D call: TRBD1 (6 bases). V was cut by 1 base and J by 5 bases, with 15 bases left in between. The germline CDR1 and CDR2 sequences are LNHDA and SQIVND (reference sequence). The CDR3 spans 15 residues. The CDR3 region has the DNA TGTGCCAGTAGTATAGCGCTACAGGGCGTCCACGAGCAGTACTTC. Its translation is CASSIALQGVHEQYF.

The chain carries TRBV27 and TRBJ1-1; TRBD1 might be the D (6 bases). The CDR3 consists of 15 residues. Germline V CDR1 and CDR2: MNHEY, SMNVEV (reference sequence). V was trimmed by 9 bases and J by 3 bases, leaving 20 bases between them. The CDR3 DNA reads TGTGCCAGTGTGTCTCTGGGGGGCTTTTACACTGAAGCTTTCTTT. It translates to CASVSLGGFYTEAFF.

The CDR3 nucleotides are TGTGCCAGCACCACAGGGAGCTATGGCTACACCTTC. Translated, it gives CASTTGSYGYTF. V is TRBV28 and J is TRBJ1-2; D is perhaps TRBD1 (6 bases). This CDR3 is 12 amino acids long. Germline assignment: CDR1 MDHEN and CDR2 SYDVKM. Trimming left V 7 bases short and J 4 bases short, with 10 bases between.

This clone has just a few counts. The V and J genes are TRBV7-9 and TRBJ2-2; 8 nucleotides match TRBD1. J was trimmed by 6 bases and V by 4 bases; bases with no gene match: 7. This CDR3 comprises 15 residues. Germline V gene lookup returns CDR1 SEHNR and CDR2 FQNEAQ (reference sequence). This CDR3 is CASSYDYRGSGELFF. CDR3 sequence (DNA): TGTGCCAGCAGCTACGATTACAGGGGGTCCGGGGAGCTGTTTTTT.

This clone came up a few times. The chain links TRBV4-1 to TRBJ2-1, with no clear D. Germline CDR1 reads MGHRA; CDR2 reads YSYEKL. V gave up 3 bases and J gave up 4 bases, with 16 bases separating them. CDR3 length equals 16 residues. CDR3: CASSHLKDRAYNEQFF. CDR3 coding DNA: TGCGCCAGCAGCCACCTCAAGGATAGGGCGTACAATGAGCAGTTCTTC.

V gene TRBV10-3 combines with J gene TRBJ2-5, with 16 nucleotides matching TRBD2. From germline, CDR1 is ENHRY and CDR2 SYGVKD. The CDR3 consists of 17 residues. Germline trimming cut 5 bases from V and 0 bases from J; bases unmatched to any gene: 3. The CDR3 loop is CAISRGLAGGYQETQYF. The CDR3 DNA reads as TGTGCCATCAGTAGGGGACTAGCGGGGGGGTACCAAGAGACCCAGTACTTC.

The J gene is TRBJ1-2, the V gene TRBV5-6; TRBD1 matches 7 bases. The CDR3 loop spans 15 amino acids. Losses at the gene ends were 0 bases for V and 5 bases for J; bases not matched to a gene: 7. Germline lookup yields CDR1 SGHDT and CDR2 YYEEEE. The DNA for the CDR3 is TGTGCCAGCAGCTTGGCAGGGACAGTCCTTTATGGCTACACCTTC. Protein product: CASSLAGTVLYGYTF.

The chain employs TRBV10-3 and TRBJ2-5; the D gene is possibly TRBD1 (6 bases). The CDR3 sequence is 15 residues long. Germline CDR1 is ENHRY and CDR2 is SYGVKD. Trimming took off 2 bases at V and 5 bases at J, with 15 bases between the two ends. The CDR3 reads CAISETGHLGETQYF. In DNA form, the CDR3 reads TGTGCCATCAGTGAGACGGGACACTTGGGGGAGACCCAGTACTTC.

The V call is TRBV11-2, the J call TRBJ2-7; 7 bases are shared with TRBD2. V lost 5 bases to trimming and J lost 2 bases; unmatched junction nucleotides: 9. CDR1 and CDR2 (germline): SGHAT, FQNNGV. The length of the CDR3 is 15 residues. The CDR3 is CASSPSSSGAYEQYF. As DNA, the CDR3 is TGTGCCAGCAGCCCGAGTTCTAGCGGCGCCTACGAGCAGTACTTC.

This clone was seen a handful of times. J is TRBJ1-2 and V is TRBV6-5; possible D gene TRBD1, 6 bases. Germline V gene lookup returns CDR1 MNHEY and CDR2 SVGAGI. The CDR3 spans 13 residues. V was pared by 5 bases and J by 4 bases, with 11 bases between. The CDR3 loop is CASSQKDSYGYTF. Written as DNA, the CDR3 is TGTGCCAGCAGTCAAAAGGACAGCTATGGCTACACCTTC.

This chain links TRBV20-1 with TRBJ2-1; D uncertain. Germline values: CDR1 DFQATT, CDR2 SNEGSKA (reference sequence). Trimming cost V 1 base and J 10 bases, with 5 bases left between them. This CDR3 has 10 residues. This CDR3 is CSARVPEQFF. The CDR3 DNA is TGCAGTGCTAGAGTCCCCGAGCAGTTCTTC.

The chain has TRBV9 and TRBJ1-2, with 7 bases fitting TRBD1. V trimming: 3 bases; J trimming: 4 bases; junction bases outside the gene matches: 9. This CDR3 has 15 residues. Germline V CDR1 and CDR2: SGDLS, YYNGEE. In DNA form, the CDR3 reads TGTGCCAGCAGCGACACAGGGGCCGGGGGCTATGGCTACACCTTC. This codes for CASSDTGAGGYGYTF.

In this sample, this clone is large (0.1 to 1%). This chain joins TRBV29-1 and TRBJ1-1; 8 bases map to TRBD1. Germline CDR1 reads SQVTM; CDR2 reads ANQGSEA. Trimming removed 6 bases from V and 4 bases from J; junction bases left unmatched: 7. CDR3 length equals 13 residues. The DNA of the CDR3 is TGCAGCGTGGTCAGGGGGCGCGTCACTGAAGCTTTCTTT. This codes for CSVVRGRVTEAFF.

The chain links TRBV7-2 to TRBJ1-4, with D perhaps matching TRBD1 (5 bases). The CDR3 runs 14 residues. Germline CDR1 is SGHTA and CDR2 is FQGNSA. The ends were cut back, 5 bases at V and 8 bases at J, with 15 bases in the middle. DNA for the CDR3: TGTGCCAGCAGCCTTCCCAGGGTGGGCGAAAAACTGTTTTTT. Its translation is CASSLPRVGEKLFF.

The genes are TRBV28 and TRBJ2-5, with D perhaps matching TRBD2 (6 bases). The CDR3 consists of 13 residues. V lost 5 bases and J 0 bases, leaving 7 bases between the germline ends. Germline CDR1 reads MDHEN; CDR2 reads SYDVKM. The CDR3 here is CASSGGNQETQYF. The DNA for the CDR3 is TGTGCCAGCAGTGGCGGGAACCAAGAGACCCAGTACTTC.

This clone was observed a handful of times. The rearrangement joins TRBV27 to TRBJ2-7; either TRBD1 or TRBD2 may fit D (5 bases each). With 6 bases removed from V and 2 bases from J, the gap between germline ends came to 17 bases. Germline V CDR1 and CDR2: MNHEY, SMNVEV (reference sequence). The CDR3 sequence is 15 residues long. In nucleotides, the CDR3 is TGTGCCAGCAGGAGTAATCCGGGGCCACCCTACGAGCAGTACTTC. This gives the protein CASRSNPGPPYEQYF.